This is a list of T cell receptor beta chains from one sample in a study of cytomegalovirus exposure and HLA in healthy donors. Measured with immunoSEQ multiplex PCR; TCRdb has only the in-frame clones, and not every one. The profile shows 200,000 or so clones, under 90% of them singletons. The sample taken for sequencing was PBMCs. The receptors were sampled from a boy aged 2 to 10 in good health and CMV-seronegative. Both conserved end residues are part of each CDR3. D genes are given only for firm matches. A clone size is listed for some rows: how often the clone was seen (once, few, many), or a class if it is expanded.

d_call	v_call	j_call	clone_size	cdr3_nt	cdr3_aa
NA	TRBV7-9	TRBJ1-1	NA	TGTGCCAGCAGCTTAGTTCGGACACCTGAAGCTTTCTTT	CASSLVRTPEAFF
NA	TRBV7-6	TRBJ2-2	NA	TGTGCCAGCAGCCTAGACGAGCGAGACACCGGGGAGCTGTTTTTT	CASSLDERDTGELFF
TRBD2	TRBV4-1	TRBJ2-3	NA	TGCGCCAGCAGCCAAGTGGCCCTCCGGGGGGGCAGGCATACGCAGTATTTT	CASSQVALRGGRHTQYF
TRBD1	TRBV19	TRBJ2-7	NA	TGTGCCAGTAGTATCGCGGACAGGGGCCCCTACGAGCAGTACTTC	CASSIADRGPYEQYF
NA	TRBV20-1	TRBJ2-5	few	TGCAGTGCCCCCCCCCTGGAGACCCAGTACTTC	CSAPPLETQYF
NA	TRBV13	TRBJ1-1	NA	TGTGCCAGCAGCTTAGGCCGGGAACTAACAACCACTGAAGCTTTCTTT	CASSLGRELTTTEAFF
NA	TRBV7-2	TRBJ1-1	NA	TGTGCCAGCAGCTCCCTCGGGACAAGGAACACTGAAGCTTTCTTT	CASSSLGTRNTEAFF
NA	TRBV5-1	TRBJ2-5	few	TGCGCCAGCAGCTTGGTGGGGGGAGAGACCCAGTACTTC	CASSLVGGETQYF
TRBD1	TRBV4-1	TRBJ1-5	NA	TGCGCCAGCAGCCAAAGGGTTGTGGGGACAGGGGATCAGCCCCAGCATTTT	CASSQRVVGTGDQPQHF
TRBD2	TRBV2	TRBJ2-7	NA	TGTGCCAGCAGGAAAGCTAGCGGGAATTACGAGCAGTACTTC	CASRKASGNYEQYF
NA	TRBV27	TRBJ1-5	NA	TGTGCCAGCAGCGGGGGCAATCAGCCCCAGCATTTT	CASSGGNQPQHF
TRBD1	TRBV6-5	TRBJ2-1	NA	TGTGCCAGCAGCCCCCGGACAGGGTTCTACAATGAGCAGTTCTTC	CASSPRTGFYNEQFF
NA	TRBV6-5	TRBJ1-5	once	TGTGCCAGCAGCCAAACAGGGAATCAGCCCCAGCATTTT	CASSQTGNQPQHF
NA	TRBV5-1	TRBJ2-7	NA	TGCGCCAGCAGCTTGGTGGGCGGGTACCACGAGCAGTACTTC	CASSLVGGYHEQYF
NA	TRBV7-3	TRBJ2-3	NA	TGTGCCAGCAGCTTGAGGGCCGCAGATACGCAGTATTTT	CASSLRAADTQYF
NA	TRBV4-3	TRBJ1-4	NA	TGCGCCAGCAGCCCCGGGGGGGAAAAACTGTTTTTT	CASSPGGEKLFF
NA	TRBV7-9	TRBJ1-5	NA	TGTGCCAGCAGCGACGGAGGTCAGCCCCAGCATTTT	CASSDGGQPQHF
TRBD1	TRBV7-9	TRBJ2-2	once	TGTGCCAGCAGCTTAGCGCCGGGACAGGGGAACACCGGGGAGCTGTTTTTT	CASSLAPGQGNTGELFF
TRBD1	TRBV9	TRBJ1-1	NA	TGTGCCAGCAGCGTAGGGGACAGCATGAACACTGAAGCTTTCTTT	CASSVGDSMNTEAFF
NA	TRBV21-1	TRBJ1-5	few	TGTGCCAGCAGCGCCCCGGGACAGGGGGCCGGAATAGGCAATCAGCCCCAGCATTTT	CASSAPGQGAGIGNQPQHF
NA	TRBV7-9	TRBJ2-5	few	TGTGCCAGCAGCTTAGGATACAGGGAAGAGACCCAGTACTTC	CASSLGYREETQYF
NA	TRBV5-6	TRBJ2-3	NA	TGTGCCAGCAGCTCAATAAACAGGGCTAAGAGAACAGATACGCAGTATTTT	CASSSINRAKRTDTQYF
NA	TRBV5-5	TRBJ2-7	NA	TGTGCCAGCAGCTGGGGGACTCATCCCTCCTACGAGCAGTACTTC	CASSWGTHPSYEQYF
TRBD1	TRBV5-4	TRBJ2-3	NA	TGTGCCAGCAGCCTCGGACAGGGTGGCACAGATACGCAGTATTTT	CASSLGQGGTDTQYF
TRBD1	TRBV7-9	TRBJ2-4	NA	TGTGCCAGCAGCCCATTAGTCCCAAGACGGACAGGGGGAAAAAACATTCAGTACTTC	CASSPLVPRRTGGKNIQYF